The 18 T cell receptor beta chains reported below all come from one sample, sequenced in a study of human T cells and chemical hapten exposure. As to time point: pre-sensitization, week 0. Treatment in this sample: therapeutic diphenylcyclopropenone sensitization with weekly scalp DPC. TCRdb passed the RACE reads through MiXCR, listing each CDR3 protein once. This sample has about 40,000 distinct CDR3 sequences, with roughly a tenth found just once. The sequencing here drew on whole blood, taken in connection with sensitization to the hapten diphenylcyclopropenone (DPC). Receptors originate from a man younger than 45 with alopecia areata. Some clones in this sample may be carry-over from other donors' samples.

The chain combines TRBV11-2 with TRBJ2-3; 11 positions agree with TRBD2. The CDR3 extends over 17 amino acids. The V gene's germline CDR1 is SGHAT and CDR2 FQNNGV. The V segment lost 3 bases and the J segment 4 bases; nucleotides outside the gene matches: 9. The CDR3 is CASSFRLLAGESDTQYF. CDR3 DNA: TGTGCCAGCAGCTTTCGATTACTAGCGGGAGAATCAGATACGCAGTATTTT.

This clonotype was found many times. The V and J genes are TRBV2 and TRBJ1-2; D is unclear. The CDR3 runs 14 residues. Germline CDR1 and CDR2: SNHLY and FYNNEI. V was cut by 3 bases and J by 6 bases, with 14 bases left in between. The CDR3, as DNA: TGTGCCAGCAGTGACCCCGGCAGGCCCAATGGCTACACCTTC. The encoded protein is CASSDPGRPNGYTF.

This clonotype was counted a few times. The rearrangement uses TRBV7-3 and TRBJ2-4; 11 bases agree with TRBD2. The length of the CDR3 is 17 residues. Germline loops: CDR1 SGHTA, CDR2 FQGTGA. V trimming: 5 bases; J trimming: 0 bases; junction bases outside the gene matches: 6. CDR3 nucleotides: TGTGCCAGCAGCCCAGGGACTAGCGGTATAGCCAAAAACATTCAGTACTTC. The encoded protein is CASSPGTSGIAKNIQYF.

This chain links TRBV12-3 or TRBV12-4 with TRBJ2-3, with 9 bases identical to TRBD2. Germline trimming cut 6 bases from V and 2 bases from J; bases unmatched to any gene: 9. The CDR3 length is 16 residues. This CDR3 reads CASSPGLAQDTDTQYF. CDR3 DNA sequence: TGTGCCAGCAGCCCTGGACTAGCGCAGGACACAGATACGCAGTATTTT.

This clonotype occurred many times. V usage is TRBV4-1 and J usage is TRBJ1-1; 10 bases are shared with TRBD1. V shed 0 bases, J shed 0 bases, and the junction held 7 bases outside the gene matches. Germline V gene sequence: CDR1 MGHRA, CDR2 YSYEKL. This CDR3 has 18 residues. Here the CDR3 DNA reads TGCGCCAGCAGCCAAGATTTGTGGGACAGGGGCCTGAACACTGAAGCTTTCTTT. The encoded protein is CASSQDLWDRGLNTEAFF.

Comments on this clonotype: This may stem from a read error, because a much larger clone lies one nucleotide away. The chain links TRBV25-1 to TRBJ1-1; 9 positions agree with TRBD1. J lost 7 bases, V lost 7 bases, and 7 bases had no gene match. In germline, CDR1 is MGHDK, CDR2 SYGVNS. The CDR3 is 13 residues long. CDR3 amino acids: CASKPQGADEAFF. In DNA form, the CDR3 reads TGTGCCAGCAAACCACAGGGGGCAGATGAAGCTTTCTTT.

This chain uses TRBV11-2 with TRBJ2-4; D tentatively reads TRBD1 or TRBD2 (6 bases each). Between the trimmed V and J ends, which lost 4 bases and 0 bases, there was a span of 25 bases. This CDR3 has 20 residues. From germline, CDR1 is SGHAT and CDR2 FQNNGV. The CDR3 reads CASSYRGPGQLVLAKNIQYF. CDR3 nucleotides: TGTGCCAGCAGCTACCGGGGGCCAGGACAGCTAGTTCTAGCCAAAAACATTCAGTACTTC.

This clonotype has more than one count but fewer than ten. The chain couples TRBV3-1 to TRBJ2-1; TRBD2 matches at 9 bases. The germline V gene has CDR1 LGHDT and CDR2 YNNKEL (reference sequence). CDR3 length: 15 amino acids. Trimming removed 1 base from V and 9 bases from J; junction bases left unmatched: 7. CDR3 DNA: TGTGCCAGCAGCCAAGTGTCTAGCGGGAAGGGTGAGCAGTTCTTC. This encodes CASSQVSSGKGEQFF.

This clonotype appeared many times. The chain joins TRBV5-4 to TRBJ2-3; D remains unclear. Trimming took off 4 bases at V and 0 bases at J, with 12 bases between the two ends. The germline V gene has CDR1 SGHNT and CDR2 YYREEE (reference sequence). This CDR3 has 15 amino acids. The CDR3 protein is CASSGPSLSTDTQYF. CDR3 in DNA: TGTGCCAGCAGCGGACCTAGTTTAAGCACAGATACGCAGTATTTT.

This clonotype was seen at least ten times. The CDR3 nucleotides read TGTGCCAGCTCACTAACGGGGGGGCTGGATTCACCCCTCCACTTT. Its translation: CASSLTGGLDSPLHF. The V gene is TRBV18, the J gene TRBJ1-6; weak D call: TRBD1 (6 bases). The germline CDR1 and CDR2 sequences are KGHSH and LQKENI. With 4 bases removed from V and 8 bases from J, the gap between germline ends came to 15 bases. This CDR3 region has 15 residues.

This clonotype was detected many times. CDR3 bases: TGTGCCAGCAGGAAGGACGGACTGAACACTGAAGCTTTCTTT. It specifies CASRKDGLNTEAFF. This chain links TRBV6-2 or TRBV6-3 with TRBJ1-1; D uncertain. The V end was cut by 6 bases, the J end by 0 bases, with 11 bases between. The CDR3 sequence is 14 residues long. Germline V gene data show CDR1 as MNHEY and CDR2 as SVGEGT.

The CDR3 DNA reads TGTGCCATCAGTGAGTTGACTACAGATACGCAGTATTTT. This translates into CAISELTTDTQYF. The V and J genes are TRBV10-3 and TRBJ2-3; D is unclear. CDR1 and CDR2 from the germline V gene are ENHRY and SYGVKD. Trimming removed 1 base from V and 3 bases from J, with 5 bases in between. This CDR3 contains 13 residues.

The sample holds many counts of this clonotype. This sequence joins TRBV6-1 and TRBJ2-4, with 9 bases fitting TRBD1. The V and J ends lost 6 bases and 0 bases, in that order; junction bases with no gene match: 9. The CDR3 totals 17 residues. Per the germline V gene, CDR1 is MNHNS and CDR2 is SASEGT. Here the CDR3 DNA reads TGTGCCAGCAGGATCCAACAGGGGGCCCTAGCCAAAAACATTCAGTACTTC. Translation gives CASRIQQGALAKNIQYF.

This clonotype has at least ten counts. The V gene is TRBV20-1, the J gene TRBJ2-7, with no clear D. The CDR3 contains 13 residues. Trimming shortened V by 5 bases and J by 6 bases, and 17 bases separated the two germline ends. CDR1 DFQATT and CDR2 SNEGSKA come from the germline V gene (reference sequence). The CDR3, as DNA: TGCAGTGCTCCGAAGGGATTGGCGGCCGAGCAGTACTTC. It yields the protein CSAPKGLAAEQYF.

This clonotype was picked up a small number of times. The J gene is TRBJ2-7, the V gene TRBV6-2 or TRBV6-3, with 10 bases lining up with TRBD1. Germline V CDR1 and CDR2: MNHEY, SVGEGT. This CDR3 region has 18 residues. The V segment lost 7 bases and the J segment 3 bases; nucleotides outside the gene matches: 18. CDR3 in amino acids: CASTNRDRGPKTIYEQYV. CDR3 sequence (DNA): TGTGCCAGCACCAACCGGGACAGGGGACCTAAGACTATCTACGAGCAGTACGTC.

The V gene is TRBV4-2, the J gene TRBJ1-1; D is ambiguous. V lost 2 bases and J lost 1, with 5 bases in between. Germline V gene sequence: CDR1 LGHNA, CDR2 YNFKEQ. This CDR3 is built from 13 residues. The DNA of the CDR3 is TGTGCCAGCAGCCAACGAGGGAACACTGAAGCTTTCTTT. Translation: CASSQRGNTEAFF.

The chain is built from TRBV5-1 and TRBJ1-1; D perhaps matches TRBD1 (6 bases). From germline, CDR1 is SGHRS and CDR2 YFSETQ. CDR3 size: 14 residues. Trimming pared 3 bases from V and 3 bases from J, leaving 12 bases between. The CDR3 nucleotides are TGCGCCAGCAGCTCGCAACAGGGTTACACTGAAGCTTTCTTT. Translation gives CASSSQQGYTEAFF.

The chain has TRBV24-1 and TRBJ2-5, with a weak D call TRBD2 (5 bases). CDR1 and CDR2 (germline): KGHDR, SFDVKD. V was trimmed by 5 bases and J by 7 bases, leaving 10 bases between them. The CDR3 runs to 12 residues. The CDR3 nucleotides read TGTGCCACCAGTGCGGCGGGCGCGACCCAGTACTTC. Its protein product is CATSAAGATQYF.